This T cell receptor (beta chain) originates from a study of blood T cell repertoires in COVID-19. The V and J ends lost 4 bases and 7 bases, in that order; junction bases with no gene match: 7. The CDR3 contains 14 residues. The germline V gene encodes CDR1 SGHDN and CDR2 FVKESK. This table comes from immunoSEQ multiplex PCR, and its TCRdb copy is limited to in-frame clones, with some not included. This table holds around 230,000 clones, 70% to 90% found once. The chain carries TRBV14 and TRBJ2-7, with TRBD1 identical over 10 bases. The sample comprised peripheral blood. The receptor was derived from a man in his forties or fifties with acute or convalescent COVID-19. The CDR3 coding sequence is TGTGCCAGCAGCCCATTGACAGGGGGCGGTGAGCAGTACTTC. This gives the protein CASSPLTGGGEQYF.